Below are 21 T cell receptor beta chains sequenced from a single sample in a study of CD8+ T cells in alopecia areata. RNA was extracted and reverse transcribed into cDNA as the sequencing template. Method: immunoSEQ multiplex PCR; TCRdb's copy keeps in-frame clones and lacks some. Of roughly 200,000 clones detected, around three fifths appear once; the ten largest clones hold under 5%. Sample: CD8+ T cells sorted from blood. The receptors come from a human donor in good health.

The chain couples TRBV25-1 to TRBJ1-1, with D uncertain. The germline CDR1 and CDR2 sequences are MGHDK and SYGVNS. The CDR3 covers 13 residues. With 4 bases removed from V and 3 bases from J, the gap between germline ends came to 9 bases. The CDR3: CASSAEEDTEAFF. The CDR3 DNA sequence: TGTGCCAGCAGTGCCGAAGAGGACACTGAAGCTTTCTTT.

The rearrangement links TRBV15 to TRBJ1-2; D call uncertain. CDR1 LNHNV and CDR2 YYDKDF come from the germline V gene (reference sequence). V was trimmed by 5 bases and J by 4 bases, leaving 11 bases between them. The CDR3 totals 13 residues. The CDR3 bases are TGTGCCACCAGCGTTGGGGAGCTCTATGGCTACACCTTC. It translates to CATSVGELYGYTF.

The rearrangement links TRBV9 to TRBJ1-1; 7 bases line up with TRBD1. This CDR3 has 15 residues. Germline trimming cut 0 bases from V and 4 bases from J; bases unmatched to any gene: 6. The germline gives CDR1 SGDLS, CDR2 YYNGEE. CDR3 protein: CASSVDDRASTEAFF. In DNA form, the CDR3 reads TGTGCCAGCAGCGTAGACGACAGGGCATCCACTGAAGCTTTCTTT.

The J gene is TRBJ1-2, the V gene TRBV7-2; D is possibly TRBD1 (5 bases). CDR1 and CDR2 (germline): SGHTA, FQGNSA. The CDR3 is made up of 14 amino acids. Trimming left V 0 bases short and J 4 bases short, with 9 bases between. This chain's CDR3 is CASSLAARAYGYTF. In nucleotides, the CDR3 is TGTGCCAGCAGCTTAGCCGCCAGGGCCTATGGCTACACCTTC.

The V gene is TRBV6-1, the J gene TRBJ1-6, with D hard to call. V was trimmed by 9 bases and J by 9 bases, leaving 9 bases between them. This CDR3 comprises 11 residues. Germline values: CDR1 MNHNS, CDR2 SASEGT. For the CDR3, the DNA is TGTGCCAGTCTTGGCTCTTCACCCCTCCACTTT. Amino acids: CASLGSSPLHF.

J is TRBJ1-6 and V is TRBV7-2; D call uncertain. V lost 8 bases to trimming and J lost 0 bases, with 11 bases between them. From germline, CDR1 is SGHTA and CDR2 FQGNSA. This CDR3 is 15 amino acids long. CDR3: CASSGESSYNSPLHF. Written as DNA, the CDR3 is TGTGCCAGCTCCGGTGAGAGCTCCTATAATTCACCCCTCCACTTT.

This clone has more than one count but fewer than ten. This chain links TRBV10-3 with TRBJ2-3; 12 bases map to TRBD2. Trimming took 4 bases from V and 2 from J; bases not matched to a gene: 4. Germline CDR1 ENHRY, CDR2 SYGVKD. The CDR3 length is 16 residues. In DNA, the CDR3 is TGTGCCATCAGTGTAACTAGCGGGGGGCCCACAGATACGCAGTATTTT. Its protein product is CAISVTSGGPTDTQYF.

The chain combines TRBV7-2 with TRBJ2-1; TRBD2 agrees at 7 bases. V shed 1 base and J 12 bases; nucleotides not matched to a gene: 15. Germline CDR1 reads SGHTA; CDR2 reads FQGNSA. The CDR3 extends over 16 amino acids. CDR3: CASSLGLGLVPEGQFF. CDR3 DNA: TGTGCCAGCAGCTTAGGGCTTGGACTAGTGCCGGAAGGGCAGTTCTTC.

The chain links TRBV7-9 to TRBJ2-1; possible D gene TRBD2, 5 bases. CDR3 size: 12 residues. V was pared by 5 bases and J by 6 bases, with 8 bases between. Germline V gene lookup returns CDR1 SEHNR and CDR2 FQNEAQ (reference sequence). CDR3 coding DNA: TGTGCCAGCAGCGGGGAGAGCAATGAGCAGTTCTTC. It encodes CASSGESNEQFF.

V usage is TRBV4-1 and J usage is TRBJ2-3; no definite D call. CDR3 length: 13 amino acids. The V and J ends lost 0 bases and 6 bases respectively, with 7 bases between them. Germline-derived CDR1 and CDR2 are MGHRA and YSYEKL. Here the CDR3 reads CASSQDRWDTQYF. The CDR3 DNA sequence: TGCGCCAGCAGCCAAGATCGATGGGATACGCAGTATTTT.

This clone has just a few counts. This chain uses TRBV5-5 with TRBJ2-5; 12 bases map to TRBD2. Germline values: CDR1 SGHKS, CDR2 YYEKEE (reference sequence). The J segment lost 2 bases and the V segment lost 3 bases, leaving 8 bases of the junction unmatched. CDR3 length: 17 residues. The CDR3 DNA is TGTGCCAGCAGCTCCCGGACTAGCGGGAATCTACAAGAGACCCAGTACTTC. It specifies CASSSRTSGNLQETQYF.

This clone was seen more than once but under ten times. The CDR3 loop is CSGTQGSAEQYGYTF. CDR3 DNA: TGCAGCGGGACTCAGGGGTCCGCTGAGCAATATGGCTACACCTTC. The genes are TRBV29-1 and TRBJ1-2, with D maybe TRBD1 (6 bases). Germline loops: CDR1 SQVTM, CDR2 ANQGSEA. Deletions cut 7 bases from V and 5 bases from J, with 23 bases between. CDR3 length equals 15 residues.

The rearrangement joins TRBV11-2 to TRBJ2-7, with D unresolved. CDR3 length: 11 amino acids. Trimming cost V 4 bases and J 3 bases, with 4 bases left between them. The germline V gene has CDR1 SGHAT and CDR2 FQNNGV. CDR3 DNA sequence: TGTGCCAGCAGCTACTACTACGAGCAGTACTTC. This translates into CASSYYYEQYF.

The gene calls are TRBV9 and TRBJ1-1, with TRBD1 matching over 11 bases. The trim removed 3 bases at V and 4 bases at J, leaving 5 bases unmatched. There are 15 residues in the CDR3. The germline V gene encodes CDR1 SGDLS and CDR2 YYNGEE. Here the CDR3 DNA reads TGTGCCAGCAGCGATCCGGGACAGGGGGGCACTGAAGCTTTCTTT. The encoded protein is CASSDPGQGGTEAFF.

V usage is TRBV10-3 and J usage is TRBJ2-3; 11 nucleotides agree with TRBD1. The ends lost 3 bases at V and 4 bases at J; junction bases unmatched: 6. CDR1 and CDR2 from the germline V gene are ENHRY and SYGVKD. The CDR3 runs to 16 residues. The CDR3 is CAISESGQGAADTQYF. CDR3 coding DNA: TGTGCCATCAGTGAAAGTGGACAGGGGGCCGCAGATACGCAGTATTTT.

V usage is TRBV29-1 and J usage is TRBJ2-2, with a weak D call TRBD2 (7 bases). The CDR3 consists of 15 residues. The V gene's germline CDR1 is SQVTM and CDR2 ANQGSEA. V dropped 7 bases and J dropped 3 bases, with 18 bases sitting between them. In DNA form, the CDR3 reads TGCAGCGCCTTAGGGGGGGAAAGTTACACCGGGGAGCTGTTTTTT. It specifies CSALGGESYTGELFF.

The J gene is TRBJ2-1, the V gene TRBV6-5; D unclear. Trimming removed 0 bases at V and 9 bases at J, with 12 bases between. The CDR3 contains 14 residues. Germline V gene sequence: CDR1 MNHEY, CDR2 SVGAGI. The CDR3 loop reads CASSYSSAPGEQFF. For the CDR3, the DNA is TGTGCCAGCAGTTACTCGTCGGCTCCCGGTGAGCAGTTCTTC.

This clone has only a few counts. CDR3 sequence: CSVVTINRQGDGYTF. In nucleotides, the CDR3 is TGCAGCGTAGTTACAATCAACCGACAGGGTGATGGCTACACCTTC. The J gene is TRBJ1-2, the V gene TRBV29-1; 7 bases are shared with TRBD1. The germline CDR1 and CDR2 sequences are SQVTM and ANQGSEA. The CDR3 length is 15 residues. V lost 6 bases to trimming and J lost 6 bases; unmatched junction nucleotides: 16.

The rearrangement uses TRBV7-8 and TRBJ2-7; 7 bases align to TRBD2. With 2 bases clipped from V and 2 bases from J, the junction kept 9 bases outside the gene matches. The CDR3 is 16 residues long. The germline CDR1 and CDR2 sequences are SGHVS and FQNEAQ. CDR3 DNA sequence: TGTGCCAGCAGCTTATATCCAGCGGGGTCTCCCTACGAGCAGTACTTC. Protein product: CASSLYPAGSPYEQYF.

V usage is TRBV7-9 and J usage is TRBJ1-2; 7 bases are a match to TRBD1. The germline CDR1 and CDR2 sequences are SEHNR and FQNEAQ (reference sequence). This CDR3 is built from 14 residues. The junction had 2 bases not matched to a gene; V was cut back by 0 bases and J by 4 bases. The CDR3 here is CASSLADRRYGYTF. The CDR3 region has the DNA TGTGCCAGCAGCTTAGCGGACAGGCGCTATGGCTACACCTTC.

The sample holds one count of this clone. The CDR3 sequence is CASSGGRAVGTEAFF. The CDR3 DNA reads TGTGCCAGCAGTGGTGGGAGGGCAGTCGGCACTGAAGCTTTCTTT. This chain links TRBV6-5 with TRBJ1-1; no firm D call. Trimming shortened V by 5 bases and J by 4 bases, and 17 bases separated the two germline ends. This CDR3 has 15 residues. The germline CDR1 and CDR2 sequences are MNHEY and SVGAGI.